The clone carrying this TCR beta chain was seen only once. Antigen specificity is unknown. The sample has other DNA sequences that encode this CDR3 too. The data were produced by immunoSEQ multiplex PCR, yet TCRdb's version contains in-frame clones alone and is incomplete. The sample has about 2 million clones, approximately 94% seen once; the top ten hold roughly 1%. The data were taken from a study of shared clonotypes between healthy human individuals. Study context: CD4 naive cells filled three plates per donor, CD4 memory three, CD8 naive two and CD8 memory one. Notes on the study in general: Lower generation probabilities were found for non-shared clonotypes than for those shared by all four donors. Sampling included only blood; tissue repertoires likely differ.

Naive CD8 cells, CD45RO-negative and positively selected for CCR7, excluded terminally differentiated effector memory CD45RA+ cells. Germline V gives CDR1 SGHTA, CDR2 FQGNSA. CDR3 size: 15 residues. Trimming pared 1 base from V and 3 bases from J, leaving 12 bases between. The clonotype originates from a man between 18 and 29 years old in good health. Sequencing was performed on naive CD8+ T cells sorted from blood. This chain uses TRBV7-2 with TRBJ2-5; maybe TRBD1 (8 bases). In nucleotides, the CDR3 is TGTGCCAGCAGCTTAGTTACAGGGGGGGAAGAGACCCAGTACTTC. Its protein product is CASSLVTGGEETQYF.